This TCR beta chain derives from a study of T cells in Graves' hyperthyroidism and ophthalmopathy. This clonotype was seen more than once but under ten times. CDR3 length: 13 amino acids. Germline CDR1 and CDR2: SGHTA and FQGNSA. Trimming pared 7 bases from V and 5 bases from J, leaving 11 bases between. TCR beta CDR3 sequences were amplified from RNA transcripts. The TCR CDR3 was amplified in a first-round RT-PCR using the HTBI primer set. Each CDR3 protein is one row after TCRdb ran MiXCR on the multiplex PCR reads. Of some 400,000 distinct CDR3 sequences in the sample, approximately 15% were seen once.

The chain couples TRBV7-2 to TRBJ1-4; a possible D gene is TRBD1 (5 bases). The TCR comes from a woman aged 60-75 years with Graves' hyperthyroidism. The specimen sequenced was blood. CDR3 residues: CASKGAGNEKLFF. In DNA, the CDR3 is TGTGCCAGCAAAGGGGCGGGGAATGAAAAACTGTTTTTT.